The clone carrying this TCR beta chain has at least ten counts. TCRdb reanalysed the RACE reads using MiXCR and keeps one entry per CDR3 protein. The sample lists more than 300,000 distinct CDR3 sequences; 5.5% were seen once. CDR1 SQVTM and CDR2 ANQGSEA come from the germline V gene. V was pared by 6 bases and J by 4 bases, with 3 bases of the junction left unmatched. The CDR3 runs to 12 residues. As to time point: pre-sensitization, week 0. As for treatment: therapeutic diphenylcyclopropenone sensitization with weekly scalp DPC. This specimen belongs to a study of human T cells and chemical hapten exposure.

The input for sequencing was whole blood, taken in connection with sensitization to the hapten diphenylcyclopropenone (DPC). The source of this sequence is a young woman with alopecia areata. Some clones in this sample may be carry-over from other donors' samples. The chain is built from TRBV29-1 and TRBJ1-5, with 7 nucleotides matching TRBD1. CDR3 residues: CSVGQRNQPQHF. The CDR3 nucleotides read TGCAGCGTGGGACAGAGAAATCAGCCCCAGCATTTT.